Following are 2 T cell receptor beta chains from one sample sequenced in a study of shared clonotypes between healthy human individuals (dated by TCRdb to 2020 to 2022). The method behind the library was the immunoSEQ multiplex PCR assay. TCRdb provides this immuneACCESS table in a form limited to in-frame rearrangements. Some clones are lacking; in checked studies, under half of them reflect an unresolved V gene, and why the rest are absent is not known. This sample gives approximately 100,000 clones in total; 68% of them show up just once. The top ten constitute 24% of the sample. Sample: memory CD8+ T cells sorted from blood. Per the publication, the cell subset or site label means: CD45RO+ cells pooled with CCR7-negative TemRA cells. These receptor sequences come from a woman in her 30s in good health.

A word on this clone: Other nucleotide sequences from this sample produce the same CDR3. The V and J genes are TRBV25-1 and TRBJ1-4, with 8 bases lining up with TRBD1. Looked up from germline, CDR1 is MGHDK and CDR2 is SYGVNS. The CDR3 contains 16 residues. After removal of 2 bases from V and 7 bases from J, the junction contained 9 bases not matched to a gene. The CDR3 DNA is TGTGCCAGCAGTGAACAAGGACAGGGCCCAGGTGAAAAACTGTTTTTT. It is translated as CASSEQGQGPGEKLFF.

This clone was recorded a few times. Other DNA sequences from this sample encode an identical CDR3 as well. The CDR3 nucleotides are TGTGCCAGCAGTGAAAGGGTCGGTAATCAGCCCCAGCATTTT. Translating gives CASSERVGNQPQHF. The chain has TRBV2 and TRBJ1-5, with D unclear. The CDR3 consists of 14 residues. Trimming left V 2 bases short and J 4 bases short, with 9 bases between. From germline, CDR1 is SNHLY and CDR2 FYNNEI.